One sample yielded the 9 T cell receptor beta chains listed below, sequenced in a study of neurological immune-mediated disorders. TCRdb passed the 5' RACE reads through MiXCR, listing each CDR3 protein once. The sample has more than 50,000 distinct CDR3 sequences, approximately 9.2% seen once. Time point: longitudinal time-point 3. The specimen sequenced was PBMCs. The receptors originated from a woman between 40 and 50 years old in good health.

This clonotype was observed many times. This sequence joins TRBV7-2 and TRBJ1-2; 10 bases agree with TRBD1. Germline CDR1 and CDR2: SGHTA and FQGNSA. The junction had 6 bases not matched to a gene; V was cut back by 3 bases and J by 5 bases. This CDR3 has 15 residues. Here the CDR3 reads CASSFTGTGVYGYTF. The CDR3 bases are TGTGCCAGCAGCTTCACCGGGACAGGGGTATATGGCTACACCTTC.

This clonotype has ten or more counts. The CDR3 is CSARTLNYGYTF. The CDR3 nucleotides are TGCAGTGCCCGGACACTAAACTATGGCTACACCTTC. The V call is TRBV20-1, the J call TRBJ1-2; D might be TRBD1 (5 bases). Trimming shortened V by 6 bases and J by 2 bases, and 10 bases separated the two germline ends. Germline CDR1 is DFQATT and CDR2 is SNEGSKA (reference sequence). CDR3 length: 12 residues.

This chain connects TRBV7-2 to TRBJ2-1; 8 positions match TRBD2. The germline V gene has CDR1 SGHTA and CDR2 FQGNSA. V lost 1 base and J lost 3; bases outside the gene matches: 5. CDR3 length: 16 residues. The CDR3 DNA reads TGTGCCAGCAGCTTAGACGGGGGGGCCAACTACAATGAGCAGTTCTTC. This sequence encodes CASSLDGGANYNEQFF.

This clonotype has ten or more counts. The genes are TRBV29-1 and TRBJ2-7; TRBD1 matches at 9 bases. Trimming cost V 6 bases and J 5 bases; bases outside gene matches: 11. Germline V gene sequence: CDR1 SQVTM, CDR2 ANQGSEA. This CDR3 comprises 14 residues. This CDR3 reads CSVLPADRGNEQYF. The CDR3 region has the DNA TGCAGCGTCCTCCCCGCGGACAGGGGCAACGAGCAGTACTTC.

With regard to this clonotype: A much larger clone sits a single nucleotide away, making a read error possible. The chain recombines TRBV9 with TRBJ2-5; D ambiguous. The CDR3 runs to 14 residues. Germline V gives CDR1 SGDLS, CDR2 YYNGEE. Trimming pared 4 bases from V and 3 bases from J, leaving 13 bases between. In DNA form, the CDR3 reads TGTGCCAGCAGCATTGGACCTAACAAAGAGACCCAGTACTTC. Protein product: CASSIGPNKETQYF.

This clonotype was seen repeatedly, ten times or more. The J gene is TRBJ1-2, the V gene TRBV6-5; 10 bases align to TRBD1. There are 14 residues in the CDR3. The V gene end was trimmed by 1 base and the J gene end by 4 bases; junction bases not matched to a gene: 0. CDR1 and CDR2 from the germline V gene are MNHEY and SVGAGI. The CDR3 coding sequence is TGTGCCAGCAGTTACTGGACAGGGGGCTATGGCTACACCTTC. It codes for CASSYWTGGYGYTF.

This clonotype was counted many times. The chain is built from TRBV7-2 and TRBJ1-5; D uncertain. This CDR3 comprises 14 residues. Trimming left V 1 base short and J 10 bases short, with 14 bases between. Germline CDR1 is SGHTA and CDR2 is FQGNSA. Written as DNA, the CDR3 is TGTGCCAGCAGCTTAGAGTTTACGGGGTTTCCCCAGCATTTT. Translating gives CASSLEFTGFPQHF.

This clonotype came up many times. The chain's CDR3 is CASSIRDRSNTEAFF. The CDR3 coding sequence is TGTGCCAGCAGCATCCGGGACAGGTCGAACACTGAAGCTTTCTTT. The chain uses TRBV9 and TRBJ1-1, with 8 bases lining up with TRBD1. Per the germline V gene, CDR1 is SGDLS and CDR2 is YYNGEE. This CDR3 contains 15 residues. The V and J ends lost 4 bases and 1 base, in that order; junction bases with no gene match: 6.

This clonotype has at least ten counts. This chain joins TRBV4-3 and TRBJ1-6; a possible D gene is TRBD1 (5 bases). The CDR3 runs to 13 residues. The V end lost 8 bases, the J end lost 7 bases, and 12 bases lay between the germline ends. The germline gives CDR1 LGHNA, CDR2 YSLEER. The CDR3 loop is CASGARTNSPLHF. The CDR3 DNA reads as TGCGCCAGCGGGGCACGGACCAATTCACCCCTCCACTTT.